Listed below are T cell receptor beta chains from one sample, sequenced in a study of cytomegalovirus exposure and HLA in healthy donors. Produced via immunoSEQ multiplex PCR; TCRdb's table is partial and in-frame only. The profile shows approximately 190,000 clones, more than 75% of them singletons. Sequencing was done on a sample of PBMCs. All receptors come from a young woman in good health and CMV-seronegative. Both conserved end residues are part of each CDR3. D genes are given only for firm matches. Clone size is not always given. Where it is, it says once, few, many or a class for expanded clones.

D,V,J,size,DNA,CDR3
-,TRBV7-8,TRBJ2-7,-,TGTGCCAGCAGCTTAGCGCGCACCGGCGGCCACGAGCAGTACTTC,CASSLARTGGHEQYF
-,TRBV19,TRBJ1-5,-,TGTGCCAGTAGTATGTCGGCAGGGAATCAGCCCCAGCATTTT,CASSMSAGNQPQHF
TRBD2,TRBV19,TRBJ2-3,-,TGTGCCAGTAGTCTCGGACTAGTTCTCACCACAGATACGCAGTATTTT,CASSLGLVLTTDTQYF
-,TRBV5-1,TRBJ1-5,few,TGCGCCAGCAGCTGGAGTAGCAATCAGCCCCAGCATTTT,CASSWSSNQPQHF
TRBD1,TRBV30,TRBJ1-2,-,TGTGCCTGGAGTACTAACAGGGGGCATAGTGGCTACACCTTC,CAWSTNRGHSGYTF
-,TRBV7-8,TRBJ2-7,-,TGTGCCAGCAGCCCACCGGGGTCGGGTGAGCAGTACTTC,CASSPPGSGEQYF
-,TRBV7-9,TRBJ2-5,-,TGTGCCAGCAGCCCCCGCGATCGGGGGGAGACCCAGTACTTC,CASSPRDRGETQYF
TRBD2,TRBV10-3,TRBJ2-1,-,TGTGCCATCAGTGAGTCGACGCTAGCGGGGGACCTCTACAATGAGCAGTTCTTC,CAISESTLAGDLYNEQFF
TRBD1,TRBV10-3,TRBJ1-2,-,TGTGCCATCAGTGATGGGGTTCAGGGGGGAGACTATGGCTACACCTTC,CAISDGVQGGDYGYTF
-,TRBV7-9,TRBJ2-7,-,TGTGCCAGCAGCTCGAAAAAGGACAGAATCTCCTACGAGCAGTACTTC,CASSSKKDRISYEQYF
-,TRBV30,TRBJ1-2,-,TGTGCCTGGAGACACCAGGACAGAAACTATGGCTACACCTTC,CAWRHQDRNYGYTF
-,TRBV5-1,TRBJ2-1,-,TGCGCCAGCAGCTTGGTGGGCGGGGGCGCAAACAATGAGCAGTTCTTC,CASSLVGGGANNEQFF
-,TRBV5-4,TRBJ2-7,few,TGTGCCAGCAGCTCGACTCAGGGGACGTGGTCCGAGCAGTACTTC,CASSSTQGTWSEQYF
TRBD1,TRBV7-6,TRBJ2-7,-,TGTGCCAGCAGGAAAACAGGGGACTACGAGCAGTACTTC,CASRKTGDYEQYF
-,TRBV5-1,TRBJ1-1,-,TGCGCCAGCAGCGGAAAACAGGGGAACACTGAAGCTTTCTTT,CASSGKQGNTEAFF
TRBD2,TRBV4-2,TRBJ2-1,-,TGTGCCAGCAGCCAAGAGAGGCTGGGACTAGCGGGGAGGTGGGGGAATGAGCAGTTCTTC,CASSQERLGLAGRWGNEQFF
TRBD1,TRBV27,TRBJ2-2,-,TGTGCCAGCAGTCATGGGGACAGGGGTCTTTCCGGGGAGCTGTTTTTT,CASSHGDRGLSGELFF
TRBD2,TRBV27,TRBJ2-1,-,TGTGCCACCAGGCTAGCGGGAGTAATGGATGAGCAGTTCTTC,CATRLAGVMDEQFF
-,TRBV21-1,TRBJ1-3,-,TGTGCCAGCAGCAACCAGGGGAGCAAGAGCTCTGGAAACACCATATATTTT,CASSNQGSKSSGNTIYF
TRBD2,TRBV5-1,TRBJ2-1,-,TGCGCCAGCAGCTTGACGGGGGGGGACAATGAGCAGTTCTTC,CASSLTGGDNEQFF
TRBD1,TRBV19,TRBJ1-2,-,TGTGCCAGTAGTCAGTCCGGGCAGGGGGGCCTTAACTATGGCTACACCTTC,CASSQSGQGGLNYGYTF
-,TRBV2,TRBJ1-2,-,TGTGCCAGCAGACCCCTAGACAGGACTTATAACTATGGCTACACCTTC,CASRPLDRTYNYGYTF
-,TRBV6-5,TRBJ1-2,-,TGTGCCAGCAGTTCGGGGGGAGGCTATGGCTACACCTTC,CASSSGGGYGYTF
-,TRBV19,TRBJ2-7,few,TGTGCCAGTAGTATCGACGGGGGTGCCTACGAGCAGTACTTC,CASSIDGGAYEQYF
TRBD1,TRBV28,TRBJ1-5,-,TGTGCCAGCAGTCGACAGGGGATACAGCCCCAGCATTTT,CASSRQGIQPQHF
-,TRBV6-5,TRBJ2-7,-,TGTGCCAGTTCCCCCGGGGGCTACGAGCAGTACTTC,CASSPGGYEQYF
-,TRBV5-5,TRBJ2-5,-,TGTGCCAGCAGCTTGGGGCTGGCGGGGCCGGAGACCCAGTACTTC,CASSLGLAGPETQYF
TRBD1,TRBV10-3,TRBJ2-7,-,TGTGCCATCAGTGAACTACAGGGGGCGCGAAACGAGCAGTACTTC,CAISELQGARNEQYF
TRBD1,TRBV29-1,TRBJ2-1,-,TGCAGCGTAAGACAGGGGGGAAATGAGCAGTTCTTC,CSVRQGGNEQFF
-,TRBV27,TRBJ2-7,-,TGTGCCAGGGGGGAGAGGGACACATACTACGAGCAGTACTTC,CARGERDTYYEQYF
-,TRBV28,TRBJ1-5,-,TGTGCCAGCAGTTTGCGGCAGGGCAGCCAGCCCCAGCATTTT,CASSLRQGSQPQHF
-,TRBV4-1,TRBJ2-5,once,TGCGCCAGCAGCCAAGTAACCGGGAACCAAGAGACCCAGTACTTC,CASSQVTGNQETQYF
TRBD1,TRBV6-5,TRBJ2-5,-,TGTGCCAGCAGTGGACCCGGGACAGGGGCCCAGTACTTC,CASSGPGTGAQYF
TRBD1,TRBV5-1,TRBJ2-7,-,TGCGCCAGCAGCTTTCCCGGGACAGGGGACGAGCAGTACTTC,CASSFPGTGDEQYF
-,TRBV7-8,TRBJ2-2,-,TGTGCCAGCAGCTTAGCGATAACAGAAGTGCGCGGGGAGCTGTTTTTT,CASSLAITEVRGELFF
TRBD1,TRBV9,TRBJ2-7,once,TGTGCCAGCAGCCCTTGGGACAGGATGACCTACGAGCAGTACTTC,CASSPWDRMTYEQYF
-,TRBV28,TRBJ1-5,-,TGTGCCAGCAGTTTAAGCGGCAGTAATAGCAATCAGCCCCAGCATTTT,CASSLSGSNSNQPQHF
TRBD2,TRBV9,TRBJ2-1,-,TGTGCCAGCAGCGCTTCGGGAGGGGTCCTCAATGAGCAGTTCTTC,CASSASGGVLNEQFF
-,TRBV7-8,TRBJ1-5,few,TGTGCCAGCAGCTTATCCGGGGATGGACAGCCCCAGCATTTT,CASSLSGDGQPQHF
TRBD2,TRBV4-2,TRBJ2-1,-,TGTGCCAGCAGCCAAGATTGGACTAGCGGTCGTACCAATGAGCAGTTCTTC,CASSQDWTSGRTNEQFF
TRBD2,TRBV19,TRBJ2-5,-,TGTGCCAGTAGTATAGTGACGGGGGGTAAAGAGACCCAGTACTTC,CASSIVTGGKETQYF
TRBD1,TRBV19,TRBJ2-3,-,TGTGCCAGTAGTCGACAGGGTTTCTCGGAAGATACGCAGTATTTT,CASSRQGFSEDTQYF
-,TRBV20-1,TRBJ2-1,-,TGCAGTGCTAGTATTTCCGTACTTCAGTTCTTC,CSASISVLQFF
-,TRBV7-9,TRBJ2-3,-,TGTGCCAGCAGCCTTAGCGGATCTAGCACAGATACGCAGTATTTT,CASSLSGSSTDTQYF
TRBD2,TRBV7-7,TRBJ2-3,-,TGTGCCAGCAGCTCGGGGCTAGCGGGAGAAGCAGATACGCAGTATTTT,CASSSGLAGEADTQYF